This T cell receptor beta chain was sequenced during a study of T-cell memory formation after mild COVID-19. The overall study: TCR clustering was largely donor specific. Regarding the study as a whole: There was a balanced CD4/CD8 profile in clones contracting day 15 to 85, and later expanders leaned CD4+. Pre-infection memory showed some responding clones, and this suggested that cross-reactive memory joined.

This clonotype has just a few counts. The antigen is not known. Germline trimming cut 5 bases from V and 4 bases from J; bases unmatched to any gene: 7. The CDR3 contains 14 residues. Germline loops: CDR1 SGHRS, CDR2 YFSETQ. After 5'RACE with constant-segment primers, TCR alpha and TCR beta cDNA libraries carrying sample barcodes and UMIs were obtained. TCRdb used MiXCR to reprocess the 5' RACE reads, holding one entry per CDR3 protein. Of 140,000 to 150,000 distinct CDR3 sequences listed, about 6% are singletons. The chain has TRBV5-1 and TRBJ2-3; TRBD2 matches 7 bases. The source of this sequence is an adult woman who had mild COVID-19 (a few samples of this study predate the infection). Cell type and time point are not known. Sequencing was done on a sample of PBMCs or a T cell subset sorted from them (not recorded which). CDR3 nucleotides: TGCGCCAGCAGGAGCGGGGCCATCTCAGATACGCAGTATTTT. This codes for CASRSGAISDTQYF.